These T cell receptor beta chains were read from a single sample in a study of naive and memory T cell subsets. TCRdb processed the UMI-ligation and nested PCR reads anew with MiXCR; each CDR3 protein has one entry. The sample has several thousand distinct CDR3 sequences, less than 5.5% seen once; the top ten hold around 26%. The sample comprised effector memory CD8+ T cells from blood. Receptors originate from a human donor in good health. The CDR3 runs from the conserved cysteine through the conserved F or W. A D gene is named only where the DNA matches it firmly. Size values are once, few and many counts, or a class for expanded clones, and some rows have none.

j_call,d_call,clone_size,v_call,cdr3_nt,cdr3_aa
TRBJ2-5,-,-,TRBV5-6,TGTGCCAGCAGCTTGGCCCGCCAGAACAAAGAGACCCAGTACTTC,CASSLARQNKETQYF
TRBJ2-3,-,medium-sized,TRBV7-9,TGTGCCAGCAGCCACAACGTAGATACGCAGTATTTT,CASSHNVDTQYF
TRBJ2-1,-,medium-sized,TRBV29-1,TGCAGCGTTTGGGATGAGGGGACTCCAATCTACAATGAGCAGTTCTTC,CSVWDEGTPIYNEQFF
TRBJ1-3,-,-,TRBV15,TGTGCCACCAGCAGAGTCAGGGACCCTGGAAACACCATATATTTT,CATSRVRDPGNTIYF
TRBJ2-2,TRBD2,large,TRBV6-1,TGTGCCAGCTCAAGCGGGAGTGACACCGGGGAGCTGTTTTTT,CASSSGSDTGELFF
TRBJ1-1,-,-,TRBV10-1,TGCGCCAGCAAGGAGGGTTTGAACACTGAAGCTTTCTTT,CASKEGLNTEAFF
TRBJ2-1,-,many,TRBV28,TGTGCCAGCAGTTTATCTAGCTCAGGCAATGAGCAGTTCTTC,CASSLSSSGNEQFF
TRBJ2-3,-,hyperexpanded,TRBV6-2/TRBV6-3,TGTGCCAGCAGTTACAGGGACACAGATACGCAGTATTTT,CASSYRDTDTQYF
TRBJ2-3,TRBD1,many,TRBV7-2,TGTGCCAGCAGCCCCAGCGGGACAGGGCTCACAGATACGCAGTATTTT,CASSPSGTGLTDTQYF
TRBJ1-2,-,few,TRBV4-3,TGCGCCAGCAGCCAAGATCAGTTAGGGGACTATGGCTACACCTTC,CASSQDQLGDYGYTF
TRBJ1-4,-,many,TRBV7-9,TGTGCCAGCAGCTTAGAGTGGTATGAAAAACTGTTTTTT,CASSLEWYEKLFF
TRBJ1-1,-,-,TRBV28,TGTGCCAGCACCCCGGGGGGCTTAGGTGGGCCGAACACTGAAGCTTTCTTT,CASTPGGLGGPNTEAFF
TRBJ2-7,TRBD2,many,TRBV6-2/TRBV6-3,TGTGCCAGCAGTGGACTAGCGGAACTACACGAGCAGTACTTC,CASSGLAELHEQYF
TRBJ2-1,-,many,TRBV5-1,TGCGCCAGCAGCCCGGACACCGAGCAGTTCTTC,CASSPDTEQFF
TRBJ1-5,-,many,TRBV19,TGTGCCAGTAGTAGTTCTGCGGCCAATCAGCCCCAGCATTTT,CASSSSAANQPQHF
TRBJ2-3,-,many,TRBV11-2,TGTGCCAGCAGCTTAATTCCAGATACGCAGTATTTT,CASSLIPDTQYF
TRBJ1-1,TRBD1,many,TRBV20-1,TGCAGTGCTAGAGAAGGGGGCTTATGGACTGAAGCTTTCTTT,CSAREGGLWTEAFF
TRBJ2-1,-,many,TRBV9,TGTGCCAGCAGCGCCAGGACAGACCACTACAATGAGCAGTTCTTC,CASSARTDHYNEQFF
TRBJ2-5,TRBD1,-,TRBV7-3,TGTGCCAGCAGCTTATCGGGACAGCACCAAGAGACCCAGTACTTC,CASSLSGQHQETQYF
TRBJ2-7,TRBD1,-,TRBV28,TGTGCCAGCCACCAACAGGGGGGTATCAACGAGCAGTACTTC,CASHQQGGINEQYF
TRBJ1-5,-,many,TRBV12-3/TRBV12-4,TGTGCCAGCAGTTTAGGGTCCCTATATAGCAATCAGCCCCAGCATTTT,CASSLGSLYSNQPQHF
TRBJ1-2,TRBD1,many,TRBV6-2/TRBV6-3,TGTGCCAGCAGTTACACTTCCGTGGACAGGCTAAGACACTATGGCTACACCTTC,CASSYTSVDRLRHYGYTF
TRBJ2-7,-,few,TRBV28,TGTGCCAGCAGTTATGCAGGGGGGTCCTACGAGCAGTACTTC,CASSYAGGSYEQYF
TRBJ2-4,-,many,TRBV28,TGTGCCAGCAGTTTAAGAGCAGGGGTAAACATTCAGTACTTC,CASSLRAGVNIQYF
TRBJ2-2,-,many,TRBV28,TGTGCCAGCAGGGAAGGACAGAGAAACACCGGGGAGCTGTTTTTT,CASREGQRNTGELFF
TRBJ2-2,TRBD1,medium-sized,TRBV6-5,TGTGCCAGCAGTACAGGGGGCGGGGCCGGGGAGCTGTTTTTT,CASSTGGGAGELFF
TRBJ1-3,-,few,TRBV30,TGTGCCTGGAAGAAATCTGGAAACACCATATATTTT,CAWKKSGNTIYF
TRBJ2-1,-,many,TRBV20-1,TGCAGTGCTAGAGATCTAGCGAGCTCCTACAATGAGCAGTTCTTC,CSARDLASSYNEQFF